A selection of T cell receptor beta chains follows, all from one sample in a study of T cell repertoires in cytomegalovirus infection. TCRdb redid the calling of the reads with MiXCR, one entry per CDR3 protein. The data contain 150,000 to 200,000 distinct CDR3 sequences, roughly 17% of them seen just once; the ten biggest clones take up around 20%. Sequenced material: CD8+ T cells from PBMCs. Source of these receptors: a human donor in good health (CMV status not recorded). Some clones in this sample may be carry-over from other donors' samples. Each CDR3 is given with its conserved first and last residue. The order of the fields is D gene, clone size, V gene, J gene, CDR3 DNA, CDR3 protein. The D gene is left open where the match is weak. Part of the rows lack a size; the others show once, few, many or a class for expanded clones.

d_call: NA
clone_size: NA
v_call: TRBV6-2/TRBV6-3
j_call: TRBJ2-7
cdr3_nt: TGTGCCAGCAGTTACTCGGGCGACCGGTACGAGCAGTACTTC
cdr3_aa: CASSYSGDRYEQYF

d_call: TRBD2
clone_size: few
v_call: TRBV28
j_call: TRBJ2-5
cdr3_nt: TGTGCCAGCAGTACCAGACTAGCGGGAGGGCGTGGCGAGACCCAGTACTTC
cdr3_aa: CASSTRLAGGRGETQYF

d_call: NA
clone_size: NA
v_call: TRBV20-1
j_call: TRBJ2-7
cdr3_nt: TGCAGTGCCAAGTTGGGGGGAGTACAATCCTACGAGCAGTACTTC
cdr3_aa: CSAKLGGVQSYEQYF

d_call: NA
clone_size: few
v_call: TRBV29-1
j_call: TRBJ2-7
cdr3_nt: TGCAGCGTTGAAGAGGTGGGTCAGGACCCCTACGAGCAGTACTTC
cdr3_aa: CSVEEVGQDPYEQYF

d_call: NA
clone_size: NA
v_call: TRBV7-9
j_call: TRBJ2-5
cdr3_nt: TGTGCCAGCAGCTTAAACCAGGCTCAAGAGACCCAGTACTTC
cdr3_aa: CASSLNQAQETQYF

d_call: NA
clone_size: few
v_call: TRBV7-2
j_call: TRBJ2-5
cdr3_nt: TGTGCCAGCAGCTCCTTTGGGGGGAGGACCCAAGAGACCCAGTACTTC
cdr3_aa: CASSSFGGRTQETQYF

d_call: NA
clone_size: NA
v_call: TRBV2
j_call: TRBJ2-2
cdr3_nt: TGTGCCAGCGGGCGGGGGCACACCGGGGAGCTGTTTTTT
cdr3_aa: CASGRGHTGELFF

d_call: TRBD2
clone_size: few
v_call: TRBV28
j_call: TRBJ2-3
cdr3_nt: TGTGCCAGCAGTTTTCAGGTAGCGGGGGGACTTAGCACAGATACGCAGTATTTT
cdr3_aa: CASSFQVAGGLSTDTQYF

d_call: NA
clone_size: few
v_call: TRBV20-1
j_call: TRBJ2-4
cdr3_nt: TGCAGTGCTTCCGCCCTGCAGCCGGGGATTCAGTACTTC
cdr3_aa: CSASALQPGIQYF

d_call: NA
clone_size: few
v_call: TRBV24-1
j_call: TRBJ2-3
cdr3_nt: TGTGCCACCAGTGATACGCGGACGGATAGCACAGATACGCAGTATTTT
cdr3_aa: CATSDTRTDSTDTQYF

d_call: TRBD1
clone_size: NA
v_call: TRBV7-2
j_call: TRBJ2-6
cdr3_nt: TGTGCCAGCAGCTGGAAACCGGGACAGTATGCTTATGGGGCCAACGTCCTGACTTTC
cdr3_aa: CASSWKPGQYAYGANVLTF

d_call: NA
clone_size: NA
v_call: TRBV5-1
j_call: TRBJ2-1
cdr3_nt: TGCGCCAGCAACTACCTGGGAGCGTCCGGACCGCGCAATGAGCAGTTCTTC
cdr3_aa: CASNYLGASGPRNEQFF

d_call: NA
clone_size: NA
v_call: TRBV7-8
j_call: TRBJ2-2
cdr3_nt: TGTGCCAGCAGCGAGCGTAGGGGGAACACCGGGGAGCTGTTTTTT
cdr3_aa: CASSERRGNTGELFF

d_call: NA
clone_size: many
v_call: TRBV20-1
j_call: TRBJ1-1
cdr3_nt: TGCAGTGCTAGAGGCCGGGGCGAAGGGAACACTGAAGCTTTCTTT
cdr3_aa: CSARGRGEGNTEAFF

d_call: NA
clone_size: many
v_call: TRBV7-6
j_call: TRBJ2-7
cdr3_nt: TGTGCCAGCAGCTTAGCTTCTGGAGCGTCCGCCTACGAGCAGTACTTC
cdr3_aa: CASSLASGASAYEQYF

d_call: NA
clone_size: NA
v_call: TRBV7-9
j_call: TRBJ1-1
cdr3_nt: TGTGCCAGCAGCTTCCCGGCGGGGGGGAACACTGAAGCTTTCTTT
cdr3_aa: CASSFPAGGNTEAFF

d_call: TRBD2
clone_size: NA
v_call: TRBV6-2/TRBV6-3
j_call: TRBJ2-1
cdr3_nt: TGTGCCAGCGCCATATCGGCTAGCGGGAGGCCGAGCTCCTACAATGAGCAGTTCTTC
cdr3_aa: CASAISASGRPSSYNEQFF

d_call: NA
clone_size: NA
v_call: TRBV7-8
j_call: TRBJ2-3
cdr3_nt: TGTGCCAGCAGCAGGACAGACCCCACAGATACGCAGTATTTT
cdr3_aa: CASSRTDPTDTQYF

d_call: NA
clone_size: few
v_call: TRBV19
j_call: TRBJ2-2
cdr3_nt: TGTGCCAGTGGGGGACTGGAAGACACCGGGGAGCTGTTTTTT
cdr3_aa: CASGGLEDTGELFF

d_call: NA
clone_size: NA
v_call: TRBV25-1
j_call: TRBJ2-1
cdr3_nt: TGTGCCAGCAGTGAATTCACTGAGCAGTTCTTC
cdr3_aa: CASSEFTEQFF

d_call: NA
clone_size: many
v_call: TRBV14
j_call: TRBJ2-1
cdr3_nt: TGTGCCAGCCGGGCCCTCAATGAGCAGTTCTTC
cdr3_aa: CASRALNEQFF

d_call: TRBD2
clone_size: NA
v_call: TRBV28
j_call: TRBJ2-1
cdr3_nt: TGTGCCAGCATTGAAACAGCCGCGACTAGCGGACGCAATGAGCAGTTCTTC
cdr3_aa: CASIETAATSGRNEQFF